The entry below gives a single TCR beta chain sequence along with its context. It lacks a known antigen. No much larger clone is present one base from it, and per-base qualities are unavailable. Germline trimming: 3 bases from V, 0 bases from J; junction bases outside gene matches: 8. Including the terminal cysteine and phenylalanine, the CDR3 comprises 16 residues. The sequence is cut down to CDR3 DNA, 48 bases in frame from base 1. Sequences WNHNN (CDR1) and SYGVQD (CDR2) are obtained from the germline V gene (reference sequence). The data originate from a study of blood T cell repertoires in COVID-19 (dated by TCRdb to about 2020). About the investigation overall: The collaborator samples originated in the United States, Italy and Spain and spanned the acute and convalescent phases of COVID-19. The material from the prospective study consisted of cDNA or gDNA derived from T cells, B-cell-depleted T cells, or PBMCs. Deeply sampled blood TCRbeta repertoires from subjects exposed to, actively infected with, or recovered from COVID-19 were included in the dataset. The repertoires were released in a freely available public database meant as a resource for research on the immune response to SARS-CoV-2. The samples were drawn from the first 160 participants of the ongoing ImmuneRACE study and from over 950 subjects provided by 6 global collaborators. Nearly every sample came with metadata listing a de-identified subject ID, COVID-19 status, age in years and sex. Where available, HLA class I and class II types were obtained from metadata supplied by the sample provider rather than from assay-based typing. Summary of the overall study and its limitations: The quantity of clinical and demographic metadata differed by source and by participant and was supplied without curation.

One collaborating source in Seattle enrolled patients during active infection and followed them longitudinally through the course of disease. Each collaborating institution followed its own protocols to collect whole blood in K2EDTA tubes. For TCRbeta analysis, collaborators shipped samples in one of three forms: frozen whole blood, isolated PBMCs, or DNA extracted from either of those sample types. The immunoSEQ Assay, a bias-controlled multiplex PCR, was used to amplify TCRbeta CDR3 regions from genomic DNA. The original methods were these. Nucleated cell counts per sample were estimated from amplification of reference gene primers within the assay. To quantify the absolute abundance of each unique TCRbeta CDR3 rearrangement, sequence reads were collapsed and filtered. Productive Simpson clonality was computed per sample as the square root of Simpson's diversity index over productive rearrangements. Here the immuneACCESS table is served through TCRdb, limited to in-frame sequences with V and J called. Missing clones are a known gap in these copies; in checked studies unresolved V genes cover under half, and the rest lacks a known reason. V and J calls and clone size come straight from that table; D and trimming were deduced from the DNA. For this sample there are approximately 170,000 clones; roughly 87% appear just once. Under 10% of the sample goes to the ten largest clones.

The origin of this receptor is a woman in her 70s with COVID-19, enrolled during active disease. The rearranged chain carries TRBV10-1 and TRBJ2-7; 7 central nucleotides agree with TRBD1. The sequenced sample was peripheral blood. The nucleotides read TGCGCCAGCAGTGAAGCCTGGACAGGAACCTCCTACGAGCAGTACTTC. It translates to CASSEAWTGTSYEQYF.